The present TCR beta chain was sequenced within a study of blood T cell repertoires in COVID-19. About the research overall: Acute and convalescent COVID-19 specimens originated in the United States, Italy and Spain. T cells, B-cell-depleted T cells, or PBMCs supplied cDNA or gDNA.

The CDR3 sequence is 16 residues long. V dropped 3 bases and J dropped 3 bases, with 17 bases sitting between them. Germline-derived CDR1 and CDR2 are MDHEN and SYDVKM. Study processing details: Estimation of nucleated cell counts relied on the amplification of reference gene primers. Using immunoSEQ multiplex PCR, the repertoire was profiled, and TCRdb retains in-frame clones only, with some absent. Clone size and the V and J calls come from that table; the DNA yielded D and trimming. The sample has fewer than 250,000 clones; roughly 88% are singletons. J is TRBJ1-1 and V is TRBV28, with D hard to call. Material: peripheral blood. The source is a woman aged 40 to 49 who had recovered from COVID-19. CDR3 loop: CASSLRARFIDTEAFF. CDR3 sequence (DNA): TGTGCCAGCAGTTTGAGGGCTCGGTTTATTGACACTGAAGCTTTCTTT.